The sequence of this T cell receptor (beta chain) was determined in a study of CD8+ T cells in alopecia areata. Study-level background: Scoring of treated patients' severity used the percentage of affected scalp area.

Study results and caveats: Affected lesional scalp, above all in alopecia totalis/universalis, was more clonal than normal scalp.

The V gene lost 5 bases and the J gene lost 8 bases, with 18 bases spanning the gap. Germline CDR1 reads SEHNR; CDR2 reads FQNEAQ (reference sequence). The length of the CDR3 is 14 residues. Comment on this clone: Its antigen is still unknown.

Indicated treatment: oral pan-JAK inhibitor, 5-10 mg twice daily. Peripheral blood and lesional scalp punch biopsies came from alopecia areata patients. A FACSAria was used to sort CD4+ and CD8+ T cells. These cells came from PBMCs. Reverse transcribed after extraction, RNA yielded cDNA as the sequencing template. Repertoires were generated with immunoSEQ multiplex PCR, while TCRdb's copy carries only in-frame clones and drops some. The profile shows some 170,000 clones, roughly 58% of them singletons. This TCR derives from a human donor with alopecia areata. The chain joins TRBV7-9 to TRBJ1-2, with D maybe TRBD1 (5 bases). The sequenced sample was CD4+ T cells sorted from blood, obtained at approximately week 60, from a patient treated with tofacitinib. CDR3 sequence reads: CASSPLTERGGYTF. For the CDR3, the DNA is TGTGCCAGCAGCCCGTTGACAGAGAGGGGCGGCTACACCTTC. Supplemented by reference TRBV7-9 and TRBJ1-2, the full variable domain reads DTGVSQNPRHKITKRGQNVTFRCDPISEHNRLYWYRQTLGQGPEFLTYFQNEAQLEKSRLLSDRFSAERPKGSFSTLEIQRTEQGDSAMYLCASSPLTERGGYTFGSGTRLTVV.